This is a list of T cell receptor beta chains from one sample in a study of T cells in Graves' hyperthyroidism and ophthalmopathy. In TCRdb, the multiplex PCR reads were re-called with MiXCR into one record per CDR3 protein. Counted here are approximately 350,000 distinct CDR3 sequences, roughly 15% occurring once; the ten biggest clones make up roughly a fifth. The sequencing input was blood. Every receptor here comes from a woman aged 55 to 70 with Graves' ophthalmopathy. Both conserved end residues are part of each CDR3. D genes are given only for firm matches. Part of the rows lack a size; the others show once, few, many or a class for expanded clones.

>TRBJ2-7|many|TRBV10-2|TRBD2
CASSEASGPYSYEQYF
TGCGCCAGCAGTGAGGCTAGCGGTCCCTACTCCTACGAGCAGTACTTC
>TRBJ1-2|-|TRBV28|TRBD1
CASSDPTGSGGYTF
TGTGCCAGCAGTGACCCGACAGGGAGCGGGGGCTACACCTTC
>TRBJ2-1|few|TRBV18|-
CASSPPLANYNEQFF
TGTGCCAGCTCACCACCGCTAGCGAACTACAATGAGCAGTTCTTC
>TRBJ2-3|many|TRBV7-8|-
CASSLLRLARTDTQYF
TGTGCCAGCAGCTTACTCCGCCTAGCACGCACAGATACGCAGTATTTT
>TRBJ2-7|-|TRBV12-3/TRBV12-4|TRBD2
CASSPASGNYYEQYF
TGTGCCAGCAGTCCGGCTAGCGGGAATTACTACGAGCAGTACTTC
>TRBJ1-5|-|TRBV28|-
CASSPWTRNQPQHF
TGTGCCAGCAGTCCCTGGACAAGGAATCAGCCCCAGCATTTT
>TRBJ2-1|many|TRBV12-5|TRBD2
CASGLREIAGDHNEQFF
TGTGCTAGTGGTTTGCGGGAGATAGCGGGAGACCACAATGAGCAGTTCTTC
>TRBJ1-2|few|TRBV20-1|-
CSATTPGWAGYTF
TGCAGTGCTACCACTCCGGGGTGGGCTGGCTACACCTTC
>TRBJ2-7|many|TRBV4-1|-
CASSLDRTYSGEQYF
TGCGCCAGCAGCCTCGATCGAACTTACAGTGGCGAGCAGTACTTC
>TRBJ2-7|-|TRBV27|TRBD2
CASSSGLAWGEQYF
TGTGCCAGCAGTTCGGGACTAGCATGGGGCGAGCAGTACTTC
>TRBJ1-2|many|TRBV11-2|-
CASSSTFAACTF
TGTGCCAGCAGCTCCACCTTTGCTGCGTGCACCTTC
>TRBJ2-2|many|TRBV2|-
CASSEFGAANTGELFF
TGTGCCAGCAGTGAGTTCGGCGCCGCGAACACCGGGGAGCTGTTTTTT
>TRBJ1-6|-|TRBV10-3|TRBD1
CAISPSMGTGTGSPLHF
TGTGCCATCAGTCCAAGTATGGGAACCGGGACAGGGTCACCCCTCCACTTT
>TRBJ1-5|many|TRBV24-1|TRBD1
CATSATGAGGNQPQHF
TGTGCCACCAGTGCCACAGGGGCAGGGGGCAATCAGCCCCAGCATTTT
>TRBJ2-2|many|TRBV12-3/TRBV12-4|TRBD2
CASRISGVNTGELFF
TGTGCCAGCAGGATTAGCGGGGTTAACACCGGGGAGCTGTTTTTT
>TRBJ1-4|many|TRBV5-4|TRBD1
CASSLQGNEKLFF
TGTGCCAGCAGCTTACAGGGGAATGAAAAACTGTTTTTT
>TRBJ2-3|many|TRBV2|TRBD1
CASREGQVGTDTQYF
TGTGCCAGCAGGGAGGGACAGGTCGGCACAGATACGCAGTATTTT
>TRBJ2-7|few|TRBV9|TRBD2
CASSFRLAGGPGQYF
TGTGCCAGCAGCTTCCGACTAGCGGGAGGGCCGGGGCAGTACTTC
>TRBJ1-1|many|TRBV27|-
CASSLSQSWTEAFF
TGTGCCAGCAGTTTAAGTCAGAGTTGGACTGAAGCTTTCTTT
>TRBJ2-4|few|TRBV12-3/TRBV12-4|-
CASSLPSKNIQYF
TGTGCCAGCAGTTTACCTTCCAAAAACATTCAGTACTTC
>TRBJ2-3|many|TRBV20-1|TRBD2
CSATRAGGSTDTQYF
TGCAGTGCCACGAGAGCGGGAGGGAGCACAGATACGCAGTATTTT
>TRBJ2-1|many|TRBV2|-
CASSVILHGGAPYNEQFF
TGTGCCAGCAGCGTCATACTACATGGGGGAGCCCCCTACAATGAGCAGTTCTTC
>TRBJ2-7|-|TRBV20-1|TRBD1
CSASTGQGSEEQYF
TGCAGTGCTAGTACCGGACAGGGGTCAGAGGAGCAGTACTTC
>TRBJ2-5|many|TRBV5-1|-
CASSSNSGKGTQYF
TGCGCCAGCAGCTCGAATTCAGGGAAGGGGACCCAGTACTTC
>TRBJ1-5|-|TRBV28|-
CASSPRAQIGQPQHF
TGTGCCAGCAGTCCCCGGGCACAGATTGGTCAGCCCCAGCATTTT
>TRBJ2-7|-|TRBV7-2|-
CASSAAGQRPYEQYF
TGTGCCAGCAGTGCCGCGGGACAGAGACCCTACGAGCAGTACTTC
>TRBJ1-4|-|TRBV6-5|-
CASSYGYRRHNEKLFF
TGTGCCAGCAGTTACGGCTACAGACGACATAATGAAAAACTGTTTTTT
>TRBJ2-1|many|TRBV11-2|TRBD1
CASSPDRGFYNEQFF
TGTGCCAGCAGCCCGGACAGGGGTTTTTACAATGAGCAGTTCTTC
>TRBJ2-7|-|TRBV4-1|TRBD2
CASSRAGGLAYEQYF
TGCGCCAGCAGCCGAGCGGGAGGGTTAGCCTACGAGCAGTACTTC
>TRBJ2-7|-|TRBV6-1|-
CASSPPARQTSYEQYF
TGTGCCAGCAGCCCCCCTGCCAGACAGACATCCTACGAGCAGTACTTC
>TRBJ2-3|-|TRBV5-1|TRBD1
CASSSPQGAGDTQYF
TGCGCCAGCAGCTCCCCGCAGGGGGCGGGAGATACGCAGTATTTT
>TRBJ2-3|-|TRBV10-3|-
CATAGSTDTQYF
TGTGCCACAGCCGGGAGCACAGATACGCAGTATTTT
>TRBJ1-2|many|TRBV7-2|-
CASSPTTGRANYGYTF
TGTGCCAGCAGCCCCACTACAGGGAGGGCTAACTATGGCTACACCTTC
>TRBJ2-7|few|TRBV27|TRBD2
CASSSLEGGPGEQYF
TGTGCCAGCAGTTCCTTGGAGGGAGGGCCTGGTGAGCAGTACTTC
>TRBJ2-1|many|TRBV30|TRBD2
CAWSPPGLAGGEQFF
TGTGCCTGGAGTCCCCCGGGACTAGCGGGAGGCGAGCAGTTCTTC
>TRBJ2-1|many|TRBV30|-
CAWRGSSSYNEQFF
TGTGCCTGGAGGGGGTCTAGCTCCTACAATGAGCAGTTCTTC
>TRBJ2-5|few|TRBV4-1|TRBD2
CASSHGLAGEDETQYF
TGCGCCAGCAGCCACGGACTAGCGGGAGAGGATGAGACCCAGTACTTC
>TRBJ2-5|few|TRBV5-1|-
CASSSRRRGQETQYF
TGCGCCAGCAGCTCCCGGCGCCGGGGTCAAGAGACCCAGTACTTC
>TRBJ2-3|many|TRBV7-3|TRBD1
CASSLFSGGSADTQYF
TGTGCCAGCAGCTTATTTTCAGGGGGCTCGGCAGATACGCAGTATTTT
>TRBJ2-2|many|TRBV28|-
CASREDPTGELFF
TGTGCCAGCAGGGAGGACCCCACCGGGGAGCTGTTTTTT
>TRBJ2-7|many|TRBV28|TRBD2
CASRPSGRGEQYF
TGTGCCAGCAGGCCTAGCGGGAGAGGGGAGCAGTACTTC
>TRBJ2-7|many|TRBV11-2|-
CASSWAPYEQYF
TGTGCCAGCAGCTGGGCCCCCTACGAGCAGTACTTC
>TRBJ2-7|-|TRBV7-3|-
CASSLMAGEEQYF
TGTGCCAGCAGCTTAATGGCAGGGGAAGAGCAGTACTTC
>TRBJ2-1|few|TRBV28|-
CASEEAGFYNEQFF
TGTGCCAGCGAAGAGGCAGGGTTCTACAATGAGCAGTTCTTC
>TRBJ2-5|-|TRBV4-1|-
CASSQEDYLGWTQYF
TGCGCCAGCAGCCAAGAAGACTACCTGGGTTGGACCCAGTACTTC
>TRBJ2-6|many|TRBV6-5|-
CASSYAGANVLTF
TGTGCCAGCAGTTACGCTGGGGCCAACGTCCTGACTTTC
>TRBJ1-1|many|TRBV5-1|TRBD1
CASSLGRDRPMNTEAFF
TGCGCCAGCAGCTTGGGAAGGGACAGGCCGATGAACACTGAAGCTTTCTTT
>TRBJ2-7|few|TRBV4-1|-
CASSQDPAVSRRGYEQYF
TGCGCCAGCAGCCAAGACCCTGCTGTCTCGAGGCGAGGGTACGAGCAGTACTTC
>TRBJ2-5|few|TRBV12-3/TRBV12-4|-
CASTLRFSETQYF
TGTGCCAGCACCCTACGGTTTTCAGAGACCCAGTACTTC
>TRBJ2-2|many|TRBV24-1|-
CATSAQRVAGELFF
TGTGCCACCAGTGCCCAGCGGGTAGCCGGGGAGCTGTTTTTT
>TRBJ1-5|many|TRBV28|-
CASSPGGQSNQPQHF
TGTGCCAGCAGTCCCGGAGGGCAGAGCAATCAGCCCCAGCATTTT
>TRBJ2-7|many|TRBV5-6|-
CASSLVAGSYEQYF
TGTGCCAGCAGCTTGGTCGCAGGGTCGTACGAGCAGTACTTC
>TRBJ2-5|few|TRBV2|TRBD2
CASGYSGNQETQYF
TGTGCCAGCGGATATAGCGGGAACCAAGAGACCCAGTACTTC